What follows are 4 T cell receptor beta chains derived from one specimen sequenced in a study of blood T cell repertoires in COVID-19. Sequencing was performed with immunoSEQ multiplex PCR; in TCRdb, only in-frame clones are kept and a portion is missing. The sample records about 250,000 clones, roughly 89% being singletons. The sequencing sample was made of PBMCs or T cells enriched from blood (not recorded which). These receptor sequences come from a woman in her twenties or thirties with acute COVID-19.

The rearrangement links TRBV7-9 to TRBJ1-3; 7 bases match TRBD1. The junction had 3 bases not matched to a gene; V was cut back by 4 bases and J by 0 bases. This CDR3 has 15 amino acids. The germline CDR1 and CDR2 sequences are SEHNR and FQNEAQ (reference sequence). Here the CDR3 reads CASSSGGLSGNTIYF. The CDR3 DNA sequence: TGTGCCAGCAGCTCAGGGGGGCTCTCTGGAAACACCATATATTTT.

The chain links TRBV7-9 to TRBJ1-5, with no clear D. The V gene's germline CDR1 is SEHNR and CDR2 FQNEAQ (reference sequence). This CDR3 contains 13 residues. The V end was cut by 3 bases, the J end by 7 bases, with 10 bases between. CDR3 region: CASSLQAQQPQHF. CDR3 DNA sequence: TGTGCCAGCAGCTTGCAAGCCCAACAGCCCCAGCATTTT.

This clone was observed a handful of times. The gene calls are TRBV6-6 and TRBJ1-5; D is uncertain. CDR3 size: 13 residues. V gave up 7 bases and J gave up 7 bases, with 14 bases separating them. Germline V lookup: CDR1 MNHNY, CDR2 SVGAGI (reference sequence). CDR3 region: CASNNLLRQPQHF. The CDR3 DNA follows: TGTGCCAGCAATAACCTCTTGCGCCAGCCCCAGCATTTT.

This clone was recorded a few times. The chain uses TRBV6-2 or TRBV6-3 and TRBJ2-5; 7 bases agree with TRBD1. CDR1 is MNHEY and CDR2 is SVGEGT in the germline V gene. The CDR3 runs 15 residues. Trimming cost V 4 bases and J 3 bases; bases outside gene matches: 8. The CDR3 spells CASSFIPGTEETQYF. Written as DNA, the CDR3 is TGTGCCAGCAGTTTTATACCCGGGACAGAAGAGACCCAGTACTTC.